These T cell receptor beta chains were read from a single sample in a study of T cell changes during pregnancy in multiple sclerosis. TCRdb's table, derived via immunoSEQ multiplex PCR, lists solely in-frame clones and lacks some. Seen here are just under 100,000 clones, roughly 92% observed once, and the top ten hold almost 1%. The sequences come from peripheral blood, collected after pregnancy. These receptor sequences come from a female donor with multiple sclerosis, enrolled in a pregnancy study. The CDR3 runs from the conserved cysteine through the conserved F or W. Each record gives: V gene, D gene, clone size, J gene, CDR3 DNA, CDR3 protein. D genes are given only for firm matches. For some rows the clone size is stated as once, few or many, or as a class when expanded; others skip it.

TRBV14	NA	NA	TRBJ2-7	TGTGCCAGCAGCCCAGGACCAGGACAGACCTACGAGCAGTACTTC	CASSPGPGQTYEQYF
TRBV5-1	TRBD2	NA	TRBJ2-7	TGCGCCAGCAGCTCGGGACTAGCGCACTACGAGCAGTACTTC	CASSSGLAHYEQYF
TRBV28	TRBD2	NA	TRBJ2-7	TGTGCCAGCAGTGTACTAGCGGGGTCTGGGCAGTACTTC	CASSVLAGSGQYF
TRBV4-3	NA	NA	TRBJ2-5	TGCGCCAGCAGCCAAGATAGTCAGACCCAGTACTTC	CASSQDSQTQYF
TRBV6-5	NA	few	TRBJ1-1	TGTGCCAGCAGTGGACAGATGAACACTGAAGCTTTCTTT	CASSGQMNTEAFF
TRBV29-1	TRBD1	once	TRBJ2-2	TGCAGCGTTGAAAAGGGGACAGGGTATGGCGGGGAGCTGTTTTTT	CSVEKGTGYGGELFF
TRBV4-1	TRBD1	NA	TRBJ1-2	TGCGCCAGCAGCCAAGTCCGGGACAGTAACTATGGCTACACCTTC	CASSQVRDSNYGYTF
TRBV2	TRBD1	once	TRBJ1-2	TGTGCCAGCAGCGGACAGGGTGGATACGGCTACACCTTC	CASSGQGGYGYTF
TRBV10-3	TRBD1	NA	TRBJ1-5	TGTGCCATCAGCCCCGGGACAGGGCTGTATCAGCCCCAGCATTTT	CAISPGTGLYQPQHF
TRBV4-3	NA	NA	TRBJ1-1	TGCGCCAGCAGCCAAGGAGGCCCTGGTATGATGAACACTGAAGCTTTCTTT	CASSQGGPGMMNTEAFF
TRBV5-1	NA	NA	TRBJ2-7	TGCGCCAGCAGCTTCGTTGGGAGCTCCTACGAGCAGTACTTC	CASSFVGSSYEQYF
TRBV19	TRBD1	NA	TRBJ2-1	TGTGCCAGTAGTCCGCGAAAACCGGGACAGAACAATGAGCAGTTCTTC	CASSPRKPGQNNEQFF
TRBV11-1	NA	NA	TRBJ2-3	TGTGCCAGCAGCTTGGACTTGTCCACAGATACGCAGTATTTT	CASSLDLSTDTQYF
TRBV6-5	NA	NA	TRBJ2-7	TGTGCCAGTAAAGCGACAGGAACCTACGAGCAGTACTTC	CASKATGTYEQYF
TRBV7-9	TRBD1	NA	TRBJ2-2	TGTGCCAGCAGCCCGGGACAGGGGGAGACCGGGGAGCTGTTTTTT	CASSPGQGETGELFF
TRBV2	TRBD1	NA	TRBJ1-2	TGTGCCAGCACCGGACAGGGGCCCGCAAACTATGGCTACACCTTC	CASTGQGPANYGYTF
TRBV4-1	TRBD1	NA	TRBJ1-2	TGCGCCAGCAGCTCAGTGCCAGGGGGCCCATATTATGGCTACACCTTC	CASSSVPGGPYYGYTF
TRBV9	TRBD1	once	TRBJ2-6	TGTGCCAGCAGCGTAGAAATCGGGACAGGTTCCGCTGGGGCCAACGTCCTGACTTTC	CASSVEIGTGSAGANVLTF
TRBV4-1	TRBD2	NA	TRBJ2-1	TGCGCCAGCCAATCCGGGACTAGAAGCGAGCAGTTCTTC	CASQSGTRSEQFF
TRBV19	TRBD2	NA	TRBJ2-5	TGTGCCAGTAGTATGGGGAGCGGGATTGGGGAGACCCAGTACTTC	CASSMGSGIGETQYF
TRBV5-1	TRBD1	NA	TRBJ1-2	TGCGCCAGCAGCTTGGTAGGGACAGGAGAGTATGGCTACACCTTC	CASSLVGTGEYGYTF
TRBV7-8	NA	NA	TRBJ2-7	TGTGCCAGCAGCTTAGGCTCTACCTACGAGCAGTACTTC	CASSLGSTYEQYF
TRBV7-6	NA	NA	TRBJ1-1	TGTGCCAGCAGCCCCCAGTCAGGGGTGAACACTGAAGCTTTCTTT	CASSPQSGVNTEAFF
TRBV30	NA	NA	TRBJ2-4	TGTGCCTGGCCCCGGGACAGCAGACCCCACGAACCCCGGACTATAGCCAAAAACATTCAGTACTTC	CAWPRDSRPHEPRTIAKNIQYF
TRBV2	TRBD1	NA	TRBJ1-2	TGTGCCAGCAGGAACCCACGACAGGGGATAGGATATGGCTACACCTTC	CASRNPRQGIGYGYTF
TRBV4-3	NA	NA	TRBJ2-7	TGCGCCAGCAGCCAAGATAGAGCCTACGAGCAGTACTTC	CASSQDRAYEQYF
TRBV27	NA	NA	TRBJ2-2	TGTGCCAGCAGTTTAAAGAGGGCCGGGGAGCTGTTTTTT	CASSLKRAGELFF
TRBV15	TRBD2	NA	TRBJ2-1	TGTGCCACCAGCATAGGACTAGCGGTCTACAATGAGCAGTTCTTC	CATSIGLAVYNEQFF
TRBV10-3	NA	few	TRBJ1-1	TGTGCCACTGGCCCCCCAGGGATCGGGTTAAACACTGAAGCTTTCTTT	CATGPPGIGLNTEAFF
TRBV29-1	NA	NA	TRBJ1-5	TGCAGCGTCATCGATCAGGGGCGAATCAATCAGCCCCAGCATTTT	CSVIDQGRINQPQHF
TRBV10-1	TRBD1	NA	TRBJ1-5	TGCGCCAGCAGTGAGTCGGGAAAGTTTGACAGGGTTCAGCCCCAGCATTTT	CASSESGKFDRVQPQHF
TRBV27	NA	once	TRBJ1-2	TGTGCCAGCACCTCTTCGACAAGAACTCATGGCTACACCTTC	CASTSSTRTHGYTF
TRBV7-8	TRBD2	NA	TRBJ2-7	TGTGCCAGCACCCCGAGGTTGCCAGGGTTCAATAGCGGGGTTAAATTCTACGAGCAGTACTTC	CASTPRLPGFNSGVKFYEQYF
TRBV19	TRBD1	NA	TRBJ1-5	TGTGCCAGTAGTACACCGGGACAGGGGGCTATAAGCAATCAGCCCCAGCATTTT	CASSTPGQGAISNQPQHF
TRBV13	TRBD1	NA	TRBJ2-1	TGTGCCAGCAGCGGGGGACAGGGAAACTACAATGAGCAGTTCTTC	CASSGGQGNYNEQFF
TRBV7-3	NA	NA	TRBJ2-1	TGTGCCAGCAGCTTCCAAGTCGGGACTCTCCACAATGAGCAGTTCTTC	CASSFQVGTLHNEQFF
TRBV12-2	NA	NA	TRBJ2-5	TGTGCAAGTCGCTCCTTTCCACAGCTAGCGGGAGGGCTCCAAGAGACCCAGTACTTC	CASRSFPQLAGGLQETQYF
TRBV2	TRBD1	NA	TRBJ2-7	TGTGCCAGCACGCGGGACAGGGCCTACGAGCAGTACTTC	CASTRDRAYEQYF